This T cell receptor (beta chain) comes out of a study of T cell responses to AZD1222 COVID-19 vaccine. Turning to this clone: Its specificity is unknown.

Assay used: immunoSEQ multiplex PCR; TCRdb lists only in-frame clones, some missing. The table lists some 84,000 clones, around 86% of them singletons. General observations from the study: The study found vaccine-associated CD4 TCRs spanning spike, dominant at 160-218 and 743-854.

The CDR3 loop spans 15 amino acids. Germline CDR1 is SGHVS and CDR2 is FQNEAQ. Trimming pared 0 bases from V and 1 base from J, leaving 7 bases between. The receptor comes from an adult in good health. Sequenced material: peripheral blood, taken on day 0 of AZD1222 vaccination. This rearrangement joins TRBV7-8 to TRBJ1-5; D remains unclear. The CDR3 nucleotides are TGTGCCAGCAGCTTAGCGGCGGGAAGCAATCAGCCCCAGCATTTT. Its translation: CASSLAAGSNQPQHF.